This T cell receptor beta chain was captured by sequencing in a study of cytomegalovirus exposure and HLA in healthy donors. Overall study findings and caveats: Diagnosis of cytomegalovirus status made by the classifier reportedly showed high specificity and sensitivity.

The PCR made use of 60 Vbeta and 13 Jbeta primers. Method: immunoSEQ multiplex PCR; TCRdb's copy keeps in-frame clones and lacks some. In the table there are 80,000 to 95,000 clones, approximately 63% of which are singletons. Notes on this clone: Its cognate antigen is unknown.

The specimen sequenced was PBMCs. The TCR originated in a woman aged 25 to 39 in good health and CMV-seronegative.

CDR3 bases: TGTGCCAGCAGTTTAGTCGGCTACGAGCAGTACTTC. It specifies CASSLVGYEQYF. The chain has TRBV28 and TRBJ2-7, with D unclear. Looked up from germline, CDR1 is MDHEN and CDR2 is SYDVKM. CDR3 length: 12 residues. Between the trimmed V and J ends, which lost 2 bases and 3 bases, there was a span of 5 bases.